The 24 T cell receptor beta chains reported below all come from one sample, sequenced in a study of blood T cell repertoires in COVID-19. Produced via immunoSEQ multiplex PCR; TCRdb's table is partial and in-frame only. The profile shows roughly 150,000 clones, approximately 78% of them singletons. Material for sequencing was peripheral blood. Receptors were obtained from a human donor with acute or convalescent COVID-19. The donor label of this sample is uncertain.

The rearrangement joins TRBV3-1 (or the pseudogene TRBV3-2) to TRBJ1-2; 8 bases agree with TRBD1. Germline lookup yields CDR1 LGHDT and CDR2 YNNKEL (reference sequence). CDR3 length: 16 amino acids. Trimming took 1 base from V and 4 from J; bases not matched to a gene: 8. As DNA, the CDR3 is TGTGCCAGCAGCCAAGCAAGGGACAGGTGGGGCTATGGCTACACCTTC. Encoded protein: CASSQARDRWGYGYTF.

This rearrangement joins TRBV6-5 to TRBJ1-2; 7 positions agree with TRBD1. Unmatched junction bases numbered 10, after V lost 6 bases and J lost 3 bases. Germline CDR1 is MNHEY and CDR2 is SVGAGI. The CDR3 covers 15 residues. CDR3 in DNA: TGTGCCAGCAGGGGGACAGCGAAGTTTTACTATGGCTACACCTTC. Amino acids: CASRGTAKFYYGYTF.

This clone has a handful of counts. The V call is TRBV15, the J call TRBJ1-1, with a weak D call TRBD1 (5 bases). CDR1 LNHNV and CDR2 YYDKDF come from the germline V gene (reference sequence). V was pared by 0 bases and J by 3 bases, with 14 bases between. This CDR3 contains 16 residues. Here the CDR3 DNA reads TGTGCCACCAGCAGAGACGTTCACCGCAGGGACACTGAAGCTTTCTTT. It encodes CATSRDVHRRDTEAFF.

The V and J genes are TRBV6-5 and TRBJ2-1; the match to TRBD1 covers 8 bases. Per germline, CDR1 MNHEY and CDR2 SVGAGI. J lost 6 bases, V lost 5 bases, and 3 bases had no gene match. This CDR3 spans 13 amino acids. The CDR3 DNA follows: TGTGCCAGCAGTCCGACAGGGGCCAATGAGCAGTTCTTC. This translates into CASSPTGANEQFF.

The V gene is TRBV5-6, the J gene TRBJ2-1; 7 bases map to TRBD1. Per germline, CDR1 SGHDT and CDR2 YYEEEE. This CDR3 region has 13 residues. With 2 bases clipped from V and 7 bases from J, the junction kept 3 bases outside the gene matches. The CDR3 DNA reads as TGTGCCAGCAGCTTCTACAGGGGAAATGAGCAGTTCTTC. This codes for CASSFYRGNEQFF.

V and J are TRBV5-1 and TRBJ1-4; D unresolved. Germline V gene sequence: CDR1 SGHRS, CDR2 YFSETQ. Trimming cost V 7 bases and J 8 bases, with 21 bases left between them. The CDR3 is 15 residues long. In DNA, the CDR3 is TGCGCCAGCTCCTTGGAGGCAGCCCCGGGGGAAAAACTGTTTTTT. Translated: CASSLEAAPGEKLFF. Filled out from reference TRBV5-1 and TRBJ1-4, the complete variable domain reads KAGVTQTPRYLIKTRGQQVTLSCSPISGHRSVSWYQQTPGQGLQFLFEYFSETQRNKGNFPGRFSGRQFSNSRSEMNVSTLELGDSALYLCASSLEAAPGEKLFFGSGTQLSVL.

The chain links TRBV2 to TRBJ2-3; a weak D match, TRBD1 (5 bases). V was pared by 4 bases and J by 2 bases, with 13 bases between. Germline assignment: CDR1 SNHLY and CDR2 FYNNEI. The CDR3 runs to 15 residues. The CDR3: CASSGAGMSTDTQYF. The CDR3 nucleotides are TGTGCCAGCAGTGGGGCAGGGATGTCCACAGATACGCAGTATTTT. Full variable domain (remainder filled in from reference TRBV2 and TRBJ2-3): EPEVTQTPSHQVTQMGQEVILRCVPISNHLYFYWYRQILGQKVEFLVSFYNNEISEKSEIFDDQFSVERPDGSNFTLKIRSTKLEDSAMYFCASSGAGMSTDTQYFGPGTRLTVL.

The chain links TRBV7-9 to TRBJ1-1; TRBD1 aligns across 8 bases. The CDR3 consists of 14 residues. From germline, CDR1 is SEHNR and CDR2 FQNEAQ (reference sequence). After removal of 5 bases from V and 1 base from J, the junction contained 3 bases not matched to a gene. CDR3 residues: CASSPGQGNTEAFF. The CDR3 bases are TGTGCCAGCAGCCCAGGACAGGGGAACACTGAAGCTTTCTTT.

The V gene is TRBV19, the J gene TRBJ1-5, with 7 bases lining up with TRBD1. The CDR3 is made up of 15 amino acids. Germline V gene data show CDR1 as LNHDA and CDR2 as SQIVND (reference sequence). V trimming: 7 bases; J trimming: 7 bases; junction bases outside the gene matches: 13. As DNA, the CDR3 is TGTGCCAGTATCCCACAGGGGAGGTACGGGCAGCCCCAGCATTTT. Amino acids: CASIPQGRYGQPQHF. Based on the CDR3 plus reference TRBV19 and TRBJ1-5, the full variable domain is DGGITQSPKYLFRKEGQNVTLSCEQNLNHDAMYWYRQDPGQGLRLIYYSQIVNDFQKGDIAEGYSVSREKKESFPLTVTSAQKNPTAFYLCASIPQGRYGQPQHFGDGTRLSIL.

The genes are TRBV28 and TRBJ1-2; TRBD1 agrees at 8 bases. Germline CDR1 and CDR2: MDHEN and SYDVKM. The CDR3 totals 15 residues. V shed 4 bases and J 3 bases; nucleotides not matched to a gene: 7. The CDR3 nucleotides read TGTGCCAGCAGTTCAAAGACAGGGGCCTACTATGGCTACACCTTC. Translation gives CASSSKTGAYYGYTF.

This chain links TRBV12-3 or TRBV12-4 with TRBJ1-2; D is undetermined. V shed 2 bases and J shed 5 bases, with 9 bases lying between them. This CDR3 spans 13 amino acids. DNA of the CDR3: TGTGCCAGCAGTTTAAGCTCCGGGTATGGCTACACCTTC. This sequence encodes CASSLSSGYGYTF.

This clone was counted between two and nine times. The chain is built from TRBV20-1 and TRBJ2-3, with 7 bases that match TRBD2. Germline CDR1 is DFQATT and CDR2 is SNEGSKA (reference sequence). Trimming took 3 bases from V and 4 from J; bases not matched to a gene: 7. The CDR3 runs 14 residues. CDR3 bases: TGCAGTGCTAGTCTCGGACTAGGGGCAGATACGCAGTATTTT. It codes for CSASLGLGADTQYF.

The rearrangement uses TRBV18 and TRBJ1-1; the D is unclear. CDR1 is KGHSH, CDR2 LQKENI, per germline. The CDR3 has 16 amino acids. Trimming removed 6 bases at V and 4 bases at J, with 21 bases between. The CDR3 DNA reads TGTGCCAGCTCCCCGGATTTACGGGTCAGTGTCACTGAAGCTTTCTTT. The encoded protein is CASSPDLRVSVTEAFF.

This clone has a single count. The chain recombines TRBV3-1 (or the pseudogene TRBV3-2) with TRBJ1-1, with no clear D. Germline V gives CDR1 LGHDT, CDR2 YNNKEL (reference sequence). V dropped 4 bases and J dropped 3 bases, with 12 bases sitting between them. The CDR3 is made up of 14 amino acids. The CDR3 sequence: CASSPSPSDTEAFF. CDR3 sequence (DNA): TGTGCCAGCAGCCCCTCCCCGAGTGACACTGAAGCTTTCTTT.

The chain carries TRBV19 and TRBJ1-2, with 9 bases matching TRBD1. In germline, CDR1 is LNHDA, CDR2 SQIVND (reference sequence). Trimming removed 8 bases from V and 3 bases from J; junction bases left unmatched: 1. This CDR3 has 12 amino acids. The CDR3 DNA is TGTGCCAGTGGGGACAGGGACTATGGCTACACCTTC. It specifies CASGDRDYGYTF.

This chain joins TRBV6-5 and TRBJ1-5, with D possibly being TRBD1 (6 bases). This CDR3 contains 14 residues. Trimming took 9 bases from V and 1 from J, leaving 13 bases between them. Germline V gene sequence: CDR1 MNHEY, CDR2 SVGAGI. As DNA, the CDR3 is TGTGCCAGTCAGGGAGGGGGGAGCAATCAGCCCCAGCATTTT. This codes for CASQGGGSNQPQHF.

V and J are TRBV5-8 and TRBJ2-5; possible D gene TRBD2, 6 bases. Germline V gives CDR1 SGHTS, CDR2 YDEGEE. Trimming took 0 bases from V and 0 from J, leaving 9 bases between them. The CDR3 consists of 15 residues. This CDR3 is CASSLAGSNQETQYF. In nucleotides, the CDR3 is TGTGCCAGCAGCTTGGCCGGGAGTAACCAAGAGACCCAGTACTTC.

The gene calls are TRBV5-8 and TRBJ1-2; 10 positions agree with TRBD1. V lost 4 bases and J lost 3; bases outside the gene matches: 6. CDR1 and CDR2 (germline): SGHTS, YDEGEE. CDR3 length equals 15 residues. The DNA of the CDR3 is TGTGCCAGCAGCACGCTGACAGGGGGCCACTATGGCTACACCTTC. The encoded protein is CASSTLTGGHYGYTF.

The chain employs TRBV27 and TRBJ2-5; possibly TRBD2 for D (7 bases). Germline-derived CDR1 and CDR2 are MNHEY and SMNVEV (reference sequence). There are 13 residues in the CDR3. V shed 10 bases and J shed 5 bases, with 17 bases lying between them. CDR3 residues: CATRRGALETQYF. The CDR3 coding sequence is TGTGCCACTCGTCGGGGGGCCCTGGAGACCCAGTACTTC.

For this clone: This CDR3 is also generated by other DNA sequences in the sample. The rearrangement uses TRBV9 and TRBJ1-1, with a tentative D call TRBD1 (5 bases). Germline-derived CDR1 and CDR2 are SGDLS and YYNGEE. With 2 bases removed from V and 5 bases from J, the gap between germline ends came to 10 bases. CDR3 length: 13 amino acids. CDR3 in amino acids: CASSVGTGTEAFF. CDR3 coding DNA: TGTGCCAGCAGCGTGGGGACTGGGACTGAAGCTTTCTTT.

This clone was seen only once. This chain connects TRBV5-1 to TRBJ2-1, with D maybe TRBD1 (6 bases). The CDR3 covers 15 residues. V shed 3 bases and J shed 0 bases, with 10 bases lying between them. CDR1 SGHRS and CDR2 YFSETQ come from the germline V gene. The CDR3 nucleotides read TGCGCCAGCAGCTCACAGGGCAACTCCTACAATGAGCAGTTCTTC. Translated, it gives CASSSQGNSYNEQFF.

This sequence joins TRBV6-1 and TRBJ1-1; D ambiguous. V was shortened by 3 bases and J by 4 bases, with 15 bases between the two germline ends. The germline CDR1 and CDR2 sequences are MNHNS and SASEGT. The CDR3 contains 15 residues. CDR3 DNA sequence: TGTGCCAGCAGTGAGCCGGGGAACCGGGGCACTGAAGCTTTCTTT. This translates into CASSEPGNRGTEAFF.

This clone was counted a few times. The V gene is TRBV10-3, the J gene TRBJ1-1; D remains ambiguous. Germline V gene sequence: CDR1 ENHRY, CDR2 SYGVKD. Trimming removed 0 bases from V and 1 base from J, with 9 bases in between. The CDR3 is 15 amino acids. The CDR3 nucleotides read TGTGCCATCAGTGAGTCGTTGGAGGGGAACACTGAAGCTTTCTTT. Its translation is CAISESLEGNTEAFF.

V gene TRBV4-2 combines with J gene TRBJ2-2; 12 bases line up with TRBD2. The CDR3 loop spans 16 amino acids. The J segment lost 1 base and the V segment lost 4 bases, leaving 1 base of the junction unmatched. Germline CDR1 reads LGHNA; CDR2 reads YNFKEQ. CDR3 sequence reads: CASSPSGGVNTGELFF. CDR3 in DNA: TGTGCCAGCAGCCCTAGCGGGGGGGTGAACACCGGGGAGCTGTTTTTT.